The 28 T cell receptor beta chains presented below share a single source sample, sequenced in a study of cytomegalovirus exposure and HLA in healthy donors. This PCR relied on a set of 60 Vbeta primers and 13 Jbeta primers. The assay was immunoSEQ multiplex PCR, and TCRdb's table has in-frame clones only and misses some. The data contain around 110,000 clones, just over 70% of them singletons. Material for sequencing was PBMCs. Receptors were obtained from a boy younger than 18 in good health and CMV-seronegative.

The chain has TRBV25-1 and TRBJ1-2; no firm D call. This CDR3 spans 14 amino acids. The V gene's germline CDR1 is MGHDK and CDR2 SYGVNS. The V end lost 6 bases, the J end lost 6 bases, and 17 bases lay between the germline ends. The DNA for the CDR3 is TGTGCCAGCAGATCAATTGACTCCTGGGATGGCTACACCTTC. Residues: CASRSIDSWDGYTF.

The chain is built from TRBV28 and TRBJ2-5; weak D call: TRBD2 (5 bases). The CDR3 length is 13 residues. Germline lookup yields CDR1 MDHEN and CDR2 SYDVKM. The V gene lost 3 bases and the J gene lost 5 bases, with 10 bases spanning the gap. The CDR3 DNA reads TGTGCCAGCAGTTTCCCTAGAGGGGAGACCCAGTACTTC. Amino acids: CASSFPRGETQYF.

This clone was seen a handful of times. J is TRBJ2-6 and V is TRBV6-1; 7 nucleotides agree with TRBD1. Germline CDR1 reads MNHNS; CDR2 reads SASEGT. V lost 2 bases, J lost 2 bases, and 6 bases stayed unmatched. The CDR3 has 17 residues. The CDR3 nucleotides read TGTGCCAGCAGTGAAACGAGGGGGCTCCCTGGGGCCAACGTCCTGACTTTC. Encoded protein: CASSETRGLPGANVLTF.

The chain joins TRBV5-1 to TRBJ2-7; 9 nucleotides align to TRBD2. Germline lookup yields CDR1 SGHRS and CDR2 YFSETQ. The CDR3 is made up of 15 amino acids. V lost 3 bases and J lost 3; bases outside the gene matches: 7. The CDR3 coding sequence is TGCGCCAGCAGCTCTACTAGCGGGCCTCGCTACGAGCAGTACTTC. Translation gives CASSSTSGPRYEQYF.

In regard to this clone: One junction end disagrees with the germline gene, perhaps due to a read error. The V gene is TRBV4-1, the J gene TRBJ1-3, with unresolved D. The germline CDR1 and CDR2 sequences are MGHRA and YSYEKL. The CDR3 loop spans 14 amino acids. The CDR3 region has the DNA TGCGTCAGCAGCGGGCTGACGGGGGGAAACACCATATATTTT. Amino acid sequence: CVSSGLTGGNTIYF.

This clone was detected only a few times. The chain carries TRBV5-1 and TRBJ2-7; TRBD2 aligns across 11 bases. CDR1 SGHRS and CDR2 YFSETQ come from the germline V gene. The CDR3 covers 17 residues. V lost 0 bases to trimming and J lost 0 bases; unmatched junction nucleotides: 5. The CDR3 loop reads CASSLVAGGSYSYEQYF. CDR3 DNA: TGCGCCAGCAGCTTGGTAGCGGGAGGGTCTTACTCCTACGAGCAGTACTTC.

CDR3 bases: TGTGCTAGTGGTTTGGTACGCGGGGGGGCCTACAATGAGCAGTTCTTC. Residues: CASGLVRGGAYNEQFF. The chain uses TRBV12-5 and TRBJ2-1; TRBD2 matches 9 bases. Germline V gene lookup returns CDR1 LGHNT and CDR2 FRNRAP. Trimming removed 0 bases from V and 2 bases from J; junction bases left unmatched: 2. The CDR3 loop spans 16 amino acids.

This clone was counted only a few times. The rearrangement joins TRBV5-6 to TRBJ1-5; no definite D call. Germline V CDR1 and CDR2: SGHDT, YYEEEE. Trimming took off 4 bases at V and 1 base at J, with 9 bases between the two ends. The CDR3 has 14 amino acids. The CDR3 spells CASSLGRSNQPQHF. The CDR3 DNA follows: TGTGCCAGCAGCCTCGGGAGAAGCAATCAGCCCCAGCATTTT.

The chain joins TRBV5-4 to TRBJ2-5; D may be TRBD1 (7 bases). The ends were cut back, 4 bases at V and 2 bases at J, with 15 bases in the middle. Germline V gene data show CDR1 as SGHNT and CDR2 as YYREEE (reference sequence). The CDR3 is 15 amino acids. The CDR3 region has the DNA TGTGCCAGCAGCCCCATGGGGGGACAGCAAGAGACCCAGTACTTC. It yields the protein CASSPMGGQQETQYF.

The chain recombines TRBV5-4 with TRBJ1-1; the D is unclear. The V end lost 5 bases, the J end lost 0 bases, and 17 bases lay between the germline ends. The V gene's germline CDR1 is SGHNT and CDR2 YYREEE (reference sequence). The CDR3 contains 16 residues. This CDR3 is CASRPVFEAMNTEAFF. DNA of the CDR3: TGTGCCAGCAGACCCGTTTTTGAGGCCATGAACACTGAAGCTTTCTTT.

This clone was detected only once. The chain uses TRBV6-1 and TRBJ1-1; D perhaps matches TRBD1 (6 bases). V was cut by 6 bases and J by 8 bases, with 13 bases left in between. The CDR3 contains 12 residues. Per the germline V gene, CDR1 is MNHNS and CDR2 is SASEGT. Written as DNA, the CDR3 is TGTGCCAGCAGCCAAACAGGGCGGGAAGCTTTCTTT. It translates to CASSQTGREAFF.

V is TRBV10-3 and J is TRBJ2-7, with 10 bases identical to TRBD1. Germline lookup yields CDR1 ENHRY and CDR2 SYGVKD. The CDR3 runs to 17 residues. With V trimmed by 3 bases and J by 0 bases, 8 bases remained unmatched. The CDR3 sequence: CAISDRRGTGDSYEQYF. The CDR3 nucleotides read TGTGCCATCAGTGACCGGCGGGGGACAGGGGACTCCTACGAGCAGTACTTC.

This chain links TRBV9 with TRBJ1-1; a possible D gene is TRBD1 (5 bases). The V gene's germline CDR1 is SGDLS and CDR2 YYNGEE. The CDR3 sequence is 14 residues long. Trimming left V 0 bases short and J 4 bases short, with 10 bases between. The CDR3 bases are TGTGCCAGCAGCGTAGGGGGGAGGTCCACTGAAGCTTTCTTT. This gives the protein CASSVGGRSTEAFF. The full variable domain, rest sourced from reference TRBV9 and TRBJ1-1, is DSGVTQTPKHLITATGQRVTLRCSPRSGDLSVYWYQQSLDQGLQFLIQYYNGEERAKGNILERFSAQQFPDLHSELNLSSLELGDSALYFCASSVGGRSTEAFFGQGTRLTVV.

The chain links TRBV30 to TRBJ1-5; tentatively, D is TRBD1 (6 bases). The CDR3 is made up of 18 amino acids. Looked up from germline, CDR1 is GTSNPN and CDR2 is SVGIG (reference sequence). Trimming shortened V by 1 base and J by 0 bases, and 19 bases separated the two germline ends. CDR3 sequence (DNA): TGTGCCTGGAGTGAGGGGTGGGGGGGCGCCCATAGCAATCAGCCCCAGCATTTT. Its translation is CAWSEGWGGAHSNQPQHF.

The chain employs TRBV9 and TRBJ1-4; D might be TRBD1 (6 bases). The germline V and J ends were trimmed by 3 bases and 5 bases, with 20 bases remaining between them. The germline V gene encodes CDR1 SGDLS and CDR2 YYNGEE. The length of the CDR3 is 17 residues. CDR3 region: CASSGPQGSRGNEKLFF. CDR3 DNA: TGTGCCAGCAGCGGGCCACAGGGCTCGCGAGGAAATGAAAAACTGTTTTTT.

The CDR3 bases are TGCGCCAGCAGCCAGACTAGCGGCCGCTACCCTTACAATGAGCAGTTCTTC. Protein sequence: CASSQTSGRYPYNEQFF. The rearrangement uses TRBV4-1 and TRBJ2-1; 9 bases agree with TRBD2. The CDR3 has 17 residues. The germline gives CDR1 MGHRA, CDR2 YSYEKL. V lost 3 bases and J lost 4; bases outside the gene matches: 10.

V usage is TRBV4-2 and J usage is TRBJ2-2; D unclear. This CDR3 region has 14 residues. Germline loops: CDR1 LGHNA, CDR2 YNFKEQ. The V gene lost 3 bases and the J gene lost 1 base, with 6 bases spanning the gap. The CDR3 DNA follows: TGTGCCAGCAGCCATCTAGAGAACACCGGGGAGCTGTTTTTT. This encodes CASSHLENTGELFF.

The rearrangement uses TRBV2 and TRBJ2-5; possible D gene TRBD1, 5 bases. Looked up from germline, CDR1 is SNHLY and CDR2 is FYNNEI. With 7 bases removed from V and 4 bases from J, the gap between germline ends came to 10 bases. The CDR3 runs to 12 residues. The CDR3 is CASTPGRETQYF. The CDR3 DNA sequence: TGTGCCAGCACCCCAGGGCGAGAGACCCAGTACTTC.

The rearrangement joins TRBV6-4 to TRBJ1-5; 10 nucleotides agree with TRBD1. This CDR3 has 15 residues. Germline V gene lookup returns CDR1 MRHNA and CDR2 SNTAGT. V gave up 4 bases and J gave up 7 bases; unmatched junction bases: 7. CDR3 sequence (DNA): TGTGCCAGCAGTGGTGACAGGGGGCTAAGGCAGCCCCAGCATTTT. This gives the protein CASSGDRGLRQPQHF.

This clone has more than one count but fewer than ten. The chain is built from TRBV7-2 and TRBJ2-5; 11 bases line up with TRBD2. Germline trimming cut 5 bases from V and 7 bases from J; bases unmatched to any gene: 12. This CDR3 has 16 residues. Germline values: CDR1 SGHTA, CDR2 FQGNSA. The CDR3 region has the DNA TGTGCCAGCAGCCTATGGACTAGCGGGCTGGAGGGGACCCAGTACTTC. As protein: CASSLWTSGLEGTQYF.

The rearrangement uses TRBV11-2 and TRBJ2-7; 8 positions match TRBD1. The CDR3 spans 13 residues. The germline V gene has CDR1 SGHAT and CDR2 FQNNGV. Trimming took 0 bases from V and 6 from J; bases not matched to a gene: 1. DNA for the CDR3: TGTGCCAGCAGCTTAGACAGGGGGCGCGAGCAGTACTTC. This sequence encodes CASSLDRGREQYF. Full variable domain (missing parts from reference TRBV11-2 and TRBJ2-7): EAGVAQSPRYKIIEKRQSVAFWCNPISGHATLYWYQQILGQGPKLLIQFQNNGVVDDSQLPKDRFSAERLKGVDSTLKIQPAKLEDSAVYLCASSLDRGREQYFGPGTRLTVT.

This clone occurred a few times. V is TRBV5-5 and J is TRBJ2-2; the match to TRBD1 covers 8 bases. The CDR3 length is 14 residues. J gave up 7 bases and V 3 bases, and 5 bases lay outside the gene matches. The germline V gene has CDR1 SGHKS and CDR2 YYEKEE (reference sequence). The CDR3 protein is CASSSRQGIGELFF. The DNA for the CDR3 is TGTGCCAGCAGCTCTCGACAGGGGATCGGGGAGCTGTTTTTT. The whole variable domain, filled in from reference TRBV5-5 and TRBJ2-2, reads DAGVTQSPTHLIKTRGQQVTLRCSPISGHKSVSWYQQVLGQGPQFIFQYYEKEERGRGNFPDRFSARQFPNYSSELNVNALLLGDSALYLCASSSRQGIGELFFGEGSRLTVL.

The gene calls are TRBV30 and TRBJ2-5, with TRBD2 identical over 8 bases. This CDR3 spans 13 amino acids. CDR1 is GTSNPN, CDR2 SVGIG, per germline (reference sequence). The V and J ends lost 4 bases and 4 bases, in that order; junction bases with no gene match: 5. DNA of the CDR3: TGTGCCTGGAACATCCGGGGGGGAGAGACCCAGTACTTC. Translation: CAWNIRGGETQYF.

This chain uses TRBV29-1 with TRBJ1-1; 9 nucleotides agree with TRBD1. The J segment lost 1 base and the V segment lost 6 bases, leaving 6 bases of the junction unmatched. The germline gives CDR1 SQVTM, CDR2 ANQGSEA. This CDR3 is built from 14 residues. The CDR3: CSVGTGGGNTEAFF. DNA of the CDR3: TGCAGCGTCGGTACAGGGGGCGGGAACACTGAAGCTTTCTTT.

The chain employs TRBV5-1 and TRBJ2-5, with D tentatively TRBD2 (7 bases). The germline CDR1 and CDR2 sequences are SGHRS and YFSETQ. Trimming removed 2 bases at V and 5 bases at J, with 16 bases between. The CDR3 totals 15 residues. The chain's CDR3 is CASSFEGGPSETQYF. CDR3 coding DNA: TGCGCCAGCAGCTTTGAGGGGGGGCCCTCGGAGACCCAGTACTTC.

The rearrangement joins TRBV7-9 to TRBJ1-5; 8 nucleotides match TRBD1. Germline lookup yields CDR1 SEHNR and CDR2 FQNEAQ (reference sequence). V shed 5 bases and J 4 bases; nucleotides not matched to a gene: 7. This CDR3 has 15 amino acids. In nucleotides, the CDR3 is TGTGCCAGCAGCCTCGGACAGGGCTCGAATCAGCCCCAGCATTTT. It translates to CASSLGQGSNQPQHF.

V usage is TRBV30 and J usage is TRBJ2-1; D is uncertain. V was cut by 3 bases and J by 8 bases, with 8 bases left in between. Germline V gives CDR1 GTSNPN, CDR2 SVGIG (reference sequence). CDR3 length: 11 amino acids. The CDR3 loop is CAWSGVHEQFF. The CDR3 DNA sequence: TGTGCCTGGAGCGGTGTACATGAGCAGTTCTTC.

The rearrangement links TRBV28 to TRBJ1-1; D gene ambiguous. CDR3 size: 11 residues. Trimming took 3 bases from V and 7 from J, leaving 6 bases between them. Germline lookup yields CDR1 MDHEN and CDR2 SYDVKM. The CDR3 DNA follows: TGTGCCAGCAGTTTGACTTTTGAAGCTTTCTTT. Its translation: CASSLTFEAFF.